The clone carrying this T cell receptor beta chain was observed a few times. The data originate from a study of beta chain features in type 1 diabetes. Reverse transcribing all isolated RNA meant expressed TCRB transcripts were sequenced. Method: immunoSEQ multiplex PCR; TCRdb's copy keeps in-frame clones and lacks some. The table lists about 210,000 clones, 11% of them singletons. CDR3 length: 15 amino acids. V lost 0 bases, J lost 2 bases, and 9 bases lay in between. CDR1 and CDR2 (germline): SGDLS, YYNGEE. The rearrangement uses TRBV9 and TRBJ1-5, with D unresolved. This sequence was found in a man between 18 and 35 years old in good health. The material sequenced was central memory CD4+ T cells from blood. This CDR3 reads CASSVADGRNQPQHF. As DNA, the CDR3 is TGTGCCAGCAGCGTAGCCGACGGGCGCAATCAGCCCCAGCATTTT.